This TCR beta chain was recovered during a study of blood T cell repertoires in COVID-19. Study in general: Samples representing acute and convalescent COVID-19 were sourced from the United States, Italy and Spain. PBMCs, B-cell-depleted T cells, or T cells were the source of the cDNA or gDNA that made up the material.

This CDR3 has 14 residues. V lost 5 bases to trimming and J lost 0 bases, with 11 bases between them. The germline gives CDR1 SGHRS, CDR2 YFSETQ. Under the authors' procedure: Amplifying reference gene primers gave estimates of nucleated cell counts. Clones were sequenced by immunoSEQ multiplex PCR, and TCRdb holds only the in-frame ones, with some missing. V and J calls and clone size are given by that table; D and trimming were obtained from the DNA. This sample has some 40,000 clones, with under 85% found just once. The sequencing input was peripheral blood. V usage is TRBV5-1 and J usage is TRBJ1-1; tentatively, D is TRBD1 (6 bases). This TCR was sampled from a woman older than 75 with acute or convalescent COVID-19. The CDR3 reads CASSPRTVNTEAFF. In DNA, the CDR3 is TGCGCCAGCAGTCCAAGGACAGTGAACACTGAAGCTTTCTTT.